A single TCR beta chain is shown here with its context. RNA, once extracted, was reverse transcribed into cDNA for use as the sequencing template. Only in-frame clones appear in the TCRdb table, and some are missing; sequencing was by immunoSEQ multiplex PCR. The table includes about 11,000 clones, roughly 56% detected once. CDR1 SGHAT and CDR2 FQNNGV come from the germline V gene. Trimming removed 5 bases from V and 0 bases from J, with 19 bases in between. This CDR3 spans 17 amino acids. Sampling of alopecia areata patients yielded lesional scalp punch biopsies as well as peripheral blood. The source of the sample is a study of CD8+ T cells in alopecia areata. Study at large: Each day, treated patients took oral tofacitinib twice, at 5 to 10 mg per dose.

The clonotype originates from a human donor with alopecia areata. Source: skin, taken at week 0. The chain uses TRBV11-2 and TRBJ1-1; D uncertain. DNA for the CDR3: TGTGCCAGCAGCCAACCTTCGTCGACGGGCATGAACACTGAAGCTTTCTTT. Protein: CASSQPSSTGMNTEAFF.